The 29 T cell receptor beta chains given below trace back to one sample, sequenced in a study of T cells expressing NK-cell markers. TCRdb re-called the 5' RACE reads and gives one entry per CDR3 protein, without DNA. The record lists under 600,000 distinct CDR3 sequences, of which the ten most abundant hold 1.4%. Sequencing was performed on blood T cells: a sorted CD56 or NKG2C T cell subset, CD4+ or CD8+ T cells, or bulk PBMC T cells (not recorded which). The receptors stem from a woman between 45 and 65 years old in good health.

The chain carries TRBV5-1 and TRBJ2-7; the TCRdb D gene call, TRBD2, has no DNA to confirm it. The CDR3 covers 15 residues. Germline CDR1 is SGHRS and CDR2 is YFSETQ. The CDR3 sequence is CASSLPPPAHYEQYF.

The rearrangement uses TRBV20-1 and TRBJ2-5. Germline-derived CDR1 and CDR2 are DFQATT and SNEGSKA (reference sequence). There are 13 residues in the CDR3. CDR3 protein: CSASEGLGETQYF.

The chain combines TRBV10-3 with TRBJ2-7; the TCRdb call, TRBD1, lacks DNA for checking. The CDR3 totals 14 residues. Germline CDR1 is ENHRY and CDR2 is SYGVKD. The chain's CDR3 is CAISGTGTGYEQYF.

The chain links TRBV5-1 to TRBJ2-7. CDR1 and CDR2 (germline): SGHRS, YFSETQ. CDR3 length: 14 residues. CDR3 region: CASSFGRATYEQYF.

The chain has TRBV20-1 and TRBJ2-1; the TCRdb call, TRBD2, lacks DNA for checking. The CDR3 has 17 amino acids. The germline V gene encodes CDR1 DFQATT and CDR2 SNEGSKA (reference sequence). CDR3 residues: CSAPLAGTKSSYNEQFF.

The CDR3 region is CASSLRRQGVSSAHYEQYF. V usage is TRBV12-3 or TRBV12-4 and J usage is TRBJ2-7; the TCRdb D gene call, TRBD1, has no DNA to confirm it. There are 19 residues in the CDR3.

The chain uses TRBV5-1 and TRBJ1-1; TCRdb indicates TRBD1, and absent DNA this call remains unverified. Germline CDR1 is SGHRS and CDR2 is YFSETQ. The CDR3 has 17 residues. CDR3: CASSFGWTGGRNTEAFF.

V and J are TRBV4-1 and TRBJ2-3; TCRdb's D call, TRBD2, is unchecked because there is no DNA. Germline-derived CDR1 and CDR2 are MGHRA and YSYEKL. CDR3 length equals 18 residues. CDR3 region: CASAAPGLASISTDTQYF.

The V call is TRBV6-4, the J call TRBJ1-2; the TRBD1 assignment by TCRdb is unverifiable without DNA. Germline lookup yields CDR1 MRHNA and CDR2 SNTAGT. This CDR3 region has 12 residues. CDR3 amino acids: CASSSLGGRYTF.

V and J are TRBV29-1 and TRBJ1-5; TCRdb reports TRBD1, a call that lacks DNA to check it against. This CDR3 has 12 residues. Germline V lookup: CDR1 SQVTM, CDR2 ANQGSEA. The CDR3: CSAQGSGQPQHF.

The rearrangement joins TRBV11-2 to TRBJ1-3. The germline V gene encodes CDR1 SGHAT and CDR2 FQNNGV. CDR3 length: 14 residues. The CDR3 loop reads CASSSRLAGNTIYF.

The chain is built from TRBV5-1 and TRBJ2-2. The CDR3 sequence is 15 residues long. Germline CDR1 reads SGHRS; CDR2 reads YFSETQ. Here the CDR3 reads CASSLIRLNTGELFF. Complete variable domain (other parts from reference TRBV5-1 and TRBJ2-2): KAGVTQTPRYLIKTRGQQVTLSCSPISGHRSVSWYQQTPGQGLQFLFEYFSETQRNKGNFPGRFSGRQFSNSRSEMNVSTLELGDSALYLCASSLIRLNTGELFFGEGSRLTVL.

The CDR3 reads CASSFPTSGVLFF. The V and J genes are TRBV5-1 and TRBJ2-1; TCRdb's assignment of TRBD2 cannot be checked, as there is no DNA. This CDR3 comprises 13 residues. The germline gives CDR1 SGHRS, CDR2 YFSETQ.

This chain links TRBV10-1 with TRBJ2-2; checking the TCRdb D call of TRBD1 is not possible without DNA. CDR3 size: 13 residues. Per germline, CDR1 WNHNN and CDR2 SYGVQD (reference sequence). CDR3 in amino acids: CASAPGGAGELFF.

The chain links TRBV5-1 to TRBJ2-5; TCRdb outputs TRBD1, but without DNA this stays unchecked. From germline, CDR1 is SGHRS and CDR2 YFSETQ. This CDR3 is built from 16 residues. CDR3 amino acids: CASSLTLAGLEETQYF.

The chain joins TRBV2 to TRBJ1-2; the D call of TRBD1 rests on TCRdb alone, since no DNA is present to check it. The CDR3 has 14 residues. Germline assignment: CDR1 SNHLY and CDR2 FYNNEI. CDR3 sequence: CASSRTGTGDGYTF.

The chain couples TRBV20-1 to TRBJ1-3; TCRdb indicates TRBD1, and absent DNA this call remains unverified. Germline V CDR1 and CDR2: DFQATT, SNEGSKA (reference sequence). The CDR3 covers 15 residues. CDR3 loop: CSALNRVGDRDTIYF.

V usage is TRBV7-9 and J usage is TRBJ2-3; TCRdb proposes TRBD2, but this gene call is untestable without DNA. Germline CDR1 and CDR2: SEHNR and FQNEAQ (reference sequence). The CDR3 covers 16 residues. CDR3 in amino acids: CASRLAGGRSGDTQYF. The entire variable domain, with the rest obtained from reference TRBV7-9 and TRBJ2-3, is as follows: DTGVSQNPRHKITKRGQNVTFRCDPISEHNRLYWYRQTLGQGPEFLTYFQNEAQLEKSRLLSDRFSAERPKGSFSTLEIQRTEQGDSAMYLCASRLAGGRSGDTQYFGPGTRLTVL.

The chain recombines TRBV11-2 with TRBJ1-3. Looked up from germline, CDR1 is SGHAT and CDR2 is FQNNGV. The CDR3 is made up of 15 amino acids. The chain's CDR3 is CASSLEGGFGNTIYF.

The chain employs TRBV14 and TRBJ2-3. CDR1 and CDR2 from the germline V gene are SGHDN and FVKESK. CDR3 length equals 15 residues. Here the CDR3 reads CASSQGDFRTDTQYF.

The chain is built from TRBV6-2 or TRBV6-3 and TRBJ2-7. The CDR3 sequence is 13 residues long. The germline V gene has CDR1 MNHEY and CDR2 SVGEGT. This CDR3 reads CASRPFPTYEQYF.

This chain connects TRBV5-6 to TRBJ2-3. The CDR3 extends over 14 amino acids. The germline V gene has CDR1 SGHDT and CDR2 YYEEEE. The CDR3 reads CASSVRAAPDTQYF. Together with reference TRBV5-6 and TRBJ2-3, the CDR3 gives the full variable domain: DAGVTQSPTHLIKTRGQQVTLRCSPKSGHDTVSWYQQALGQGPQFIFQYYEEEERQRGNFPDRFSGHQFPNYSSELNVNALLLGDSALYLCASSVRAAPDTQYFGPGTRLTVL.

This chain connects TRBV29-1 to TRBJ1-1; the TCRdb call, TRBD1, lacks DNA for checking. This CDR3 comprises 11 residues. Per germline, CDR1 SQVTM and CDR2 ANQGSEA. The CDR3: CSVRGATEAFF.

The chain combines TRBV12-5 with TRBJ1-5; as DNA is missing, the TRBD1 call by TCRdb cannot be tested. The CDR3 loop spans 20 amino acids. Germline V gene lookup returns CDR1 LGHNT and CDR2 FRNRAP. CDR3 region: CASGLKRTGSFEKVNQPQHF.

The chain carries TRBV9 and TRBJ2-2; TCRdb returns TRBD1, unconfirmable since there is no DNA. The CDR3 covers 14 residues. Germline V lookup: CDR1 SGDLS, CDR2 YYNGEE. The CDR3 is CASSGTTSAGELFF.

This chain connects TRBV11-1 to TRBJ1-1; TCRdb gives TRBD1 as the D gene, but with no DNA this cannot be confirmed. Germline lookup yields CDR1 SGHAT and CDR2 FQDESV (reference sequence). The CDR3 loop spans 13 amino acids. The CDR3 reads CASSLVGVGEAFF. Based on the CDR3 plus reference TRBV11-1 and TRBJ1-1, the full variable domain is EAEVAQSPRYKITEKSQAVAFWCDPISGHATLYWYRQILGQGPELLVQFQDESVVDDSQLPKDRFSAERLKGVDSTLKIQPAELGDSAMYLCASSLVGVGEAFFGQGTRLTVV.

The chain is built from TRBV7-8 and TRBJ2-5; the TCRdb D gene call, TRBD2, has no DNA to confirm it. CDR3 length: 15 amino acids. Germline V lookup: CDR1 SGHVS, CDR2 FQNEAQ. The CDR3: CASRPRLARQETQYF. Drawing the rest from reference TRBV7-8 and TRBJ2-5, the complete variable domain is GAGVSQSPRYKVAKRGQDVALRCDPISGHVSLFWYQQALGQGPEFLTYFQNEAQLDKSGLPSDRFFAERPEGSVSTLKIQRTQQEDSAVYLCASRPRLARQETQYFGPGTRLLVL.

V usage is TRBV6-6 and J usage is TRBJ1-2. Germline V gives CDR1 MNHNY, CDR2 SVGAGI (reference sequence). The CDR3 runs to 12 residues. CDR3 sequence: CASSFTEYGYTF.

This chain links TRBV5-6 with TRBJ1-4; the TRBD1 assignment by TCRdb is unverifiable without DNA. CDR1 and CDR2 (germline): SGHDT, YYEEEE. The CDR3 totals 14 residues. The CDR3 protein is CASSLGPRMEKLFF.